Included here is one T cell receptor (beta chain) sequence, with context. Its specificity is unknown. TCRdb re-analysed the reads in MiXCR, keeping a single row per CDR3 protein. The sample contains some 130,000 distinct CDR3 sequences, more than 20% of which appear only once. Trimming pared 0 bases from V and 9 bases from J, leaving 9 bases between. Germline V gene data show CDR1 as SNHLY and CDR2 as FYNNEI. This CDR3 has 13 residues. This sample stems from a study of T cell repertoires in cytomegalovirus infection. Study-level results: Identification of carriers of CMV plus the relevant HLA was achieved through cumulative public TCR beta family frequency.

The clonotype was recovered from a human donor in good health (CMV status not recorded). Some clones in this sample may be carry-over from other donors' samples. Sequenced material: PBMCs, sequenced either directly or after in vitro stimulation (not recorded which). The chain combines TRBV2 with TRBJ2-1; D is possibly TRBD1 (5 bases). The CDR3 loop is CASSEAGRGEQFF. The DNA for the CDR3 is TGTGCCAGCAGTGAAGCGGGTAGGGGTGAGCAGTTCTTC.